This is a list of T cell receptor beta chains from one sample in a study of blood T cell repertoires in COVID-19. Method: immunoSEQ multiplex PCR; TCRdb's copy keeps in-frame clones and lacks some. The sample includes fewer than 250,000 clones, about 88% seen only once; the top ten take around 24%. The sequencing sample was made of PBMCs or T cells enriched from blood (not recorded which). These receptors all come from a woman aged 40 to 50 in a cohort exposed to, infected with or recovered from COVID-19 (not recorded which). Each CDR3 is given without its conserved first and last residue. Fields, in order: clone size, V gene, CDR3 protein. Size tells how often a clone was seen (once, few, many) or the class of an expanded clone, and some rows leave it out.

clone_size: -; v_call: TRBV5-1; cdr3_aa: ASQPTGAGNTEAF
clone_size: -; v_call: TRBV5-6; cdr3_aa: ASSLDRSPLH
clone_size: -; v_call: TRBV6-1; cdr3_aa: ASSEAAGGMNTEAF
clone_size: -; v_call: TRBV12-3/TRBV12-4; cdr3_aa: ASRFVGLDEQF
clone_size: once; v_call: TRBV5-1; cdr3_aa: ASSLGRGPNSPLH
clone_size: -; v_call: TRBV7-2; cdr3_aa: ASSLDRELASKNIQY
clone_size: -; v_call: TRBV9; cdr3_aa: ASSKTGEGYGYT
clone_size: once; v_call: TRBV12-3/TRBV12-4; cdr3_aa: ASSQNTEAF
clone_size: -; v_call: TRBV5-1; cdr3_aa: ASSPIGSGELF
clone_size: -; v_call: TRBV28; cdr3_aa: ASSKGLAGVISYEQY
clone_size: once; v_call: TRBV18; cdr3_aa: ASSPPGGPNDPIYGYT
clone_size: -; v_call: TRBV7-9; cdr3_aa: ASSLGGLARYEQY
clone_size: -; v_call: TRBV5-1; cdr3_aa: ASSAGGDTQY
clone_size: once; v_call: TRBV14; cdr3_aa: ASSQVSQGYGYT
clone_size: -; v_call: TRBV27; cdr3_aa: ASWSSEGLALRGGELF
clone_size: -; v_call: TRBV7-9; cdr3_aa: ASSPDYGYT
clone_size: few; v_call: TRBV14; cdr3_aa: ASSPVQGYEQY
clone_size: -; v_call: TRBV4-1; cdr3_aa: ASSQEADRGTSGYT
clone_size: few; v_call: TRBV10-3; cdr3_aa: AISESQGAKYEQY
clone_size: -; v_call: TRBV4-1; cdr3_aa: ASSHDPGQTIQY
clone_size: -; v_call: TRBV6-5; cdr3_aa: ASSYSFQGGGYGYT
clone_size: once; v_call: TRBV27; cdr3_aa: ASSPNTGQAYNEQF
clone_size: -; v_call: TRBV28; cdr3_aa: ASSSHPLGQETQY
clone_size: -; v_call: TRBV3-1/TRBV3-2; cdr3_aa: ASSEGVNYGYT
clone_size: -; v_call: TRBV10-3; cdr3_aa: AIRTTTGMNTEAF
clone_size: -; v_call: TRBV19; cdr3_aa: ASSFGSSSEQF
clone_size: -; v_call: TRBV6-5; cdr3_aa: ASSYSFSGNTEAF
clone_size: -; v_call: TRBV2; cdr3_aa: ASSPGQGVSPLH
clone_size: -; v_call: TRBV28; cdr3_aa: ASNPTGVGYGYT
clone_size: -; v_call: TRBV28; cdr3_aa: ASRTWDTLRDSGNTIY
clone_size: few; v_call: TRBV5-1; cdr3_aa: ASTSTGIPLNEQF
clone_size: few; v_call: TRBV29-1; cdr3_aa: SAGLQSNYGYT
clone_size: -; v_call: TRBV14; cdr3_aa: ASSPRGRGETQY
clone_size: -; v_call: TRBV6-5; cdr3_aa: ASSSLMNTEAF
clone_size: -; v_call: TRBV7-2; cdr3_aa: ASSLRRGAYEQY
clone_size: few; v_call: TRBV6-4; cdr3_aa: ASSDGSGGAGDTQY
clone_size: -; v_call: TRBV3-1/TRBV3-2; cdr3_aa: ASSRTGTGNTGELF
clone_size: -; v_call: TRBV4-1; cdr3_aa: ASSDRDTNQPQH
clone_size: -; v_call: TRBV19; cdr3_aa: ASSISGGAPIGYT
clone_size: -; v_call: TRBV2; cdr3_aa: ASSTSLSPDTQY
clone_size: -; v_call: TRBV14; cdr3_aa: ASREATGPNYGYT
clone_size: -; v_call: TRBV28; cdr3_aa: ASSPGTGNQPQH